The clone carrying this T cell receptor beta chain has ten or more counts. Its antigen is still unknown. The DNA ends 3 residues before the CDR3 does, and the rest of the CDR3 is filled in from the germline J gene. These data are taken from a study of T cell clonality in common variable immunodeficiency. The study's findings and limits: Compared with controls, CVID subjects had fewer shared TCRbeta clones.

Germline CDR1 SGHAT, CDR2 FQNNGV. CDR3 length equals 15 residues. The V gene end was trimmed by 1 base and the J gene end by 4 bases; junction bases not matched to a gene: 0. Clones were sequenced by immunoSEQ multiplex PCR, and TCRdb holds only the in-frame ones, with some missing. This sample includes about 37,000 clones with no singletons; its ten biggest clones take up 0.95%. The clonotype originates from a person aged 18 to 75 in good health. Material: peripheral blood mononuclear cells. The J gene is TRBJ2-5, the V gene TRBV11-2; 13 bases align to TRBD2. CDR3 DNA, as far as it was read: TGTGCCAGCAGCTTAGGACTAGCGGGAGGAGAGACC. It encodes CASSLGLAGGET. The complete CDR3 protein is CASSLGLAGGETQYF.